This T cell receptor beta chain was profiled in a study of T cells in Graves' hyperthyroidism and ophthalmopathy. What was amplified from RNA transcripts were TCR beta CDR3 regions. The HTBI primer set was used in a first-round RT-PCR of the TCR CDR3. TCRdb recomputed calls from the multiplex PCR reads with MiXCR, one row per CDR3 protein. The sample yields about 770,000 distinct CDR3 sequences, roughly a sixth seen once. Newly diagnosed hyperthyroidism, duration under 2 months, in patients aged 18 to 65. This CDR3 region has 14 residues. V gave up 5 bases and J gave up 3 bases, with 14 bases separating them. CDR1 SGHAT and CDR2 FQNNGV come from the germline V gene. This clonotype was seen many times.

This chain connects TRBV11-2 to TRBJ2-7; TRBD1 or TRBD2 may be the D gene (5 bases each). Material: blood. The receptor was derived from a woman between 50 and 59 years old with Graves' hyperthyroidism that later progressed to Graves' ophthalmopathy. This CDR3 reads CASSLGRGVYEQYF. CDR3 bases: TGTGCCAGCAGCCTGGGTCGAGGGGTCTACGAGCAGTACTTC. The entire variable domain, with the rest obtained from reference TRBV11-2 and TRBJ2-7, is as follows: EAGVAQSPRYKIIEKRQSVAFWCNPISGHATLYWYQQILGQGPKLLIQFQNNGVVDDSQLPKDRFSAERLKGVDSTLKIQPAKLEDSAVYLCASSLGRGVYEQYFGPGTRLTVT.